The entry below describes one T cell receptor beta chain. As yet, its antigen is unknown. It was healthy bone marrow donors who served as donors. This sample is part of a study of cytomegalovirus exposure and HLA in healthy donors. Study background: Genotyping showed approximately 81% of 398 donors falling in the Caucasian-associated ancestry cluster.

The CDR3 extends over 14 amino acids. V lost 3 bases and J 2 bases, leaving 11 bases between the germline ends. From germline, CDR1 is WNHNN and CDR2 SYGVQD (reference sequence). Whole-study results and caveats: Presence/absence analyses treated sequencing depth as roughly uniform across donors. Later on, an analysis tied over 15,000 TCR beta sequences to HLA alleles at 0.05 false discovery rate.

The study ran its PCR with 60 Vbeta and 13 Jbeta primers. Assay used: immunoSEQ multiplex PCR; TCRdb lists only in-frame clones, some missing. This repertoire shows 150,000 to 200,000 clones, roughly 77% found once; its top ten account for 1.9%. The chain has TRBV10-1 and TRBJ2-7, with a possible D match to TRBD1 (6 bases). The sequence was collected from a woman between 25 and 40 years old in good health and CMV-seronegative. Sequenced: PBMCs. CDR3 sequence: CASSEPGAAYEQYF. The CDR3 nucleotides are TGCGCCAGCAGTGAACCAGGGGCCGCCTACGAGCAGTACTTC.